This T cell receptor beta chain was sequenced for a study of T cell responses to AZD1222 COVID-19 vaccine. The overall study: Second doses at about 4 or about 12 weeks were pooled.

In this sample, this clone turned up a few times. The antigen is unknown. Study observations and caveats: Sampling that yielded the repertoires occurred only after the peak T cell response. The sample set comprised mostly white British donors with more females, and clonal diversity was possibly underestimated.

Looked up from germline, CDR1 is LNHDA and CDR2 is SQIVND (reference sequence). This CDR3 comprises 15 residues. Trimming took 3 bases from V and 6 from J, leaving 15 bases between them. Clones were sequenced by immunoSEQ multiplex PCR, and TCRdb holds only the in-frame ones, with some missing. The sample contains about 130,000 clones, 87% of which appear only once. The receptor comes from an adult in good health. The sample was peripheral blood, taken on day 0 of AZD1222 vaccination. The rearrangement uses TRBV19 and TRBJ1-5; no reliable D call. DNA for the CDR3: TGTGCCAGTAGTATTGGCAGGACCTGGGGTCAGCCCCAGCATTTT. This sequence encodes CASSIGRTWGQPQHF.